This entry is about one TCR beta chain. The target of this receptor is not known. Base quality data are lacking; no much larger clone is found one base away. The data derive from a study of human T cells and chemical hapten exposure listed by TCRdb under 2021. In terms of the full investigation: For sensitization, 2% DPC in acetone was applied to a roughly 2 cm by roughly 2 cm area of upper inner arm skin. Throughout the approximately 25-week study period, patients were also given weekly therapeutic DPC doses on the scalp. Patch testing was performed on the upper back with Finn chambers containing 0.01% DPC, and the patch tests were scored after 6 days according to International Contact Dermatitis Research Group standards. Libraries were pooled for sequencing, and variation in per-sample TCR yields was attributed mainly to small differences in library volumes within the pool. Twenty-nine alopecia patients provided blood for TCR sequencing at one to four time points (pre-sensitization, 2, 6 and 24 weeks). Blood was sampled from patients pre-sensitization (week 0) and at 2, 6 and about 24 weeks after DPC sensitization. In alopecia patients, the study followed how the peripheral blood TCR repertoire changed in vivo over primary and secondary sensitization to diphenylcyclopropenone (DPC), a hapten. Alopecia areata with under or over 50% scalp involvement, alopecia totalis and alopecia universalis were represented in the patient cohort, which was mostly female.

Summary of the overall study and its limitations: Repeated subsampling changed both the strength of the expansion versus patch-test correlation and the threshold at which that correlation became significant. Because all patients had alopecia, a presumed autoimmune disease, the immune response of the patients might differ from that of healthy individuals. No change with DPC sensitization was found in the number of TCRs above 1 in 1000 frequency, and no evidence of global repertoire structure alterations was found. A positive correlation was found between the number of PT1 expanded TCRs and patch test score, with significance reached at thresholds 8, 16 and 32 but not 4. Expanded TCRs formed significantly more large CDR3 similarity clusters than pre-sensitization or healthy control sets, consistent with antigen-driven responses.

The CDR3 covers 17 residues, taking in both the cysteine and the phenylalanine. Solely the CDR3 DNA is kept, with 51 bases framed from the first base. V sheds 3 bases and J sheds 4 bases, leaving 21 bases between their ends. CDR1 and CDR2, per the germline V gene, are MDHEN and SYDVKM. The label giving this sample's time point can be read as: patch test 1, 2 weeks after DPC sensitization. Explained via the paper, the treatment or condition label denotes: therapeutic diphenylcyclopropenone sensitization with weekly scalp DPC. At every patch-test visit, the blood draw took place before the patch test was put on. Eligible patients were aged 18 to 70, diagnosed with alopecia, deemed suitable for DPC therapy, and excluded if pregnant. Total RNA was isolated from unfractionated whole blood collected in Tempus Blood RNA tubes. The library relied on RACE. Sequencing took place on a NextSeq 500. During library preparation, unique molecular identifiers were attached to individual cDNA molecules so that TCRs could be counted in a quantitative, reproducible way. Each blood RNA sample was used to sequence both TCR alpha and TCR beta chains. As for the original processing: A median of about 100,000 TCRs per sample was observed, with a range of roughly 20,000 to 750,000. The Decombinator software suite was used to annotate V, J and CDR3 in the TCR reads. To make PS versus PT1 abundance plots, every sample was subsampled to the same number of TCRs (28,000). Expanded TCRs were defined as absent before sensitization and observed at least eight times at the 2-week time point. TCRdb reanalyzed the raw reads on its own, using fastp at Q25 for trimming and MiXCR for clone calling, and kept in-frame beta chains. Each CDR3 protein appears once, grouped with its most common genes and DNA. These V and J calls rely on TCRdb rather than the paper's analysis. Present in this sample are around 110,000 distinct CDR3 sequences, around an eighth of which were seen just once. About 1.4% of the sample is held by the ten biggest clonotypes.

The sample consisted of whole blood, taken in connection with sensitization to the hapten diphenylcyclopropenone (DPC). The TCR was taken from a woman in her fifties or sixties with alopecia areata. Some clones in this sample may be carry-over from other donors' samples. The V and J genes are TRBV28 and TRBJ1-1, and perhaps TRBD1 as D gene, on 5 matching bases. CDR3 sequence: CASSFLQAAGLGTEAFF. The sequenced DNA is TGTGCCAGCAGTTTTCTACAGGCTGCCGGTTTGGGCACTGAAGCTTTCTTT.